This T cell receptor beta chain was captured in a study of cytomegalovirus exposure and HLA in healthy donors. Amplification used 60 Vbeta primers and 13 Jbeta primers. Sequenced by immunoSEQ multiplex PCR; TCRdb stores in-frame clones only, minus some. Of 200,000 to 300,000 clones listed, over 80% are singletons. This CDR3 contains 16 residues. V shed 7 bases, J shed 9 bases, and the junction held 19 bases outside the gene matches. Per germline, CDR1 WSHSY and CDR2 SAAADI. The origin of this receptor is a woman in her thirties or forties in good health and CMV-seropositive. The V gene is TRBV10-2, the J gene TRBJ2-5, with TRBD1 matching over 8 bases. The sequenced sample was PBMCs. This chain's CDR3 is CASTKTDRGDRGSQYF. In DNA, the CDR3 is TGCGCCAGCACTAAGACCGACAGGGGAGACCGGGGGTCCCAGTACTTC.